The rows below give T cell receptor beta chains drawn from one sample of a study of blood T cell repertoires in COVID-19. Sequencing used immunoSEQ multiplex PCR; TCRdb keeps in-frame clones, though not all of them. The table lists just over 60,000 clones, roughly four fifths of them singletons. Sequencing was carried out using peripheral blood. The receptors shown here come from a man between 60 and 70 years old with acute or convalescent COVID-19. CDR3s include the opening cysteine and the closing phenylalanine or tryptophan. The D gene is left open where the match is weak. The size of a clone is reported for some rows only, either as once, few or many, or as a class for expanded clones.

v_gene	j_gene	d_gene	abundance	CDR3nt	CDR3aa
TRBV2	TRBJ1-1	.	.	TGTGCCAGCAGTGGCAGGGGTCAGAACACTGAAGCTTTCTTT	CASSGRGQNTEAFF
TRBV24-1	TRBJ1-2	.	.	TGTGCCACCAGTGACCCAAAGGACAGCCTAGGGGGTGGCTACACCTTC	CATSDPKDSLGGGYTF
TRBV27	TRBJ2-2	.	.	TGTGCCAGCAGCTCTACTAGTGCCGCTCTGGGGGAGCTGTTTTTT	CASSSTSAALGELFF
TRBV9	TRBJ2-2	.	few	TGTGCCAGCAGCGTAGAGGGCAGGGGAGGGACCGGGGAGCTGTTTTTT	CASSVEGRGGTGELFF
TRBV19	TRBJ1-5	.	.	TGTGCCAGTAGTATACTAAATAGCAATCAGCCCCAGCATTTT	CASSILNSNQPQHF
TRBV5-1	TRBJ1-1	TRBD1	few	TGCGCCAGCAGCCTAAGAACAGGGGGCGGGAACACTGAAGCTTTCTTT	CASSLRTGGGNTEAFF
TRBV5-6	TRBJ1-6	.	.	TGTGCCAGCAGCTTGGACAGGACAGCGAGCTCCTATAATTCACCCCTCCACTTT	CASSLDRTASSYNSPLHF
TRBV9	TRBJ2-5	.	.	TGTGCCAGCAGTCCGATGGGACTCGATGTCGGCGTGGAGACCCAGTACTTC	CASSPMGLDVGVETQYF
TRBV7-2	TRBJ2-3	.	.	TGTGCCAGCAGCTTAGCAGGACTTAGCACAGATACGCAGTATTTT	CASSLAGLSTDTQYF
TRBV30	TRBJ1-2	TRBD1	.	TGTGCCTGCCAGGACAGGGCGGGCTATGGCTACACCTTC	CACQDRAGYGYTF
TRBV30	TRBJ2-7	TRBD1	.	TGTGCCACAGCGACAGGGGCGGTGGACGAGCAGTACTTC	CATATGAVDEQYF
TRBV9	TRBJ2-5	TRBD2	.	TGTGCCAGCAGCGTAGTACTAGCGGGAGTTGAGACCCAGTACTTC	CASSVVLAGVETQYF